Below, 20 T cell receptor beta chains from the same sample are listed, as sequenced in a study of early T cells in non-severe SARS-CoV-2 infection. TCRdb re-analysed the 5' RACE reads in MiXCR, keeping a single row per CDR3 protein. The data contain tens of thousands of distinct CDR3 sequences, 5.6% of them singletons. Sequencing input: whole blood. The source is an adult who was a healthcare worker with PCR-confirmed SARS-CoV-2 infection or an uninfected control (not recorded which).

This clonotype was counted at least ten times. The chain uses TRBV6-5 and TRBJ2-7; D is unresolved. V gave up 2 bases and J gave up 6 bases, with 14 bases separating them. CDR1 and CDR2 (germline): MNHEY, SVGAGI. The CDR3 is 14 amino acids. The CDR3 spells CASSYDRALSEQYF. DNA for the CDR3: TGTGCCAGCAGTTACGATCGGGCCCTCAGCGAGCAGTACTTC.

The sample holds a few counts of this clonotype. The rearrangement joins TRBV7-6 to TRBJ2-3; no clear D. Germline CDR1 and CDR2: SGHVS and FNYEAQ. CDR3 length: 15 amino acids. Trimming took 1 base from V and 10 from J, leaving 18 bases between them. DNA for the CDR3: TGTGCCAGCAGCTTAGAAGGCCCCGGCATCGTCCCGCAGTATTTT. Amino acid sequence: CASSLEGPGIVPQYF.

Ten or more counts support this clonotype. The V call is TRBV12-5, the J call TRBJ2-1; 8 bases match TRBD2. The junction had 11 bases not matched to a gene; V was cut back by 4 bases and J by 6 bases. The germline gives CDR1 LGHNT, CDR2 FRNRAP. The CDR3 sequence is 16 residues long. CDR3 sequence: CASGSSERELVNEQFF. The CDR3 DNA reads as TGTGCTAGTGGTTCCTCTGAGCGGGAGTTAGTCAATGAGCAGTTCTTC.

This clonotype appeared many times. The chain is built from TRBV30 and TRBJ1-2; D perhaps matches TRBD1 (5 bases). V lost 0 bases, J lost 4 bases, and 12 bases lay in between. The CDR3 is 14 residues long. Looked up from germline, CDR1 is GTSNPN and CDR2 is SVGIG (reference sequence). CDR3 sequence (DNA): TGTGCCTGGAGTGTAACAGGAGCCGGCTATGGCTACACCTTC. This translates into CAWSVTGAGYGYTF.

This clonotype was detected ten times or more. The V and J genes are TRBV24-1 and TRBJ2-2, with D perhaps matching TRBD1 or TRBD2 (5 bases each). V lost 4 bases, J lost 6 bases, and 17 bases lay in between. The germline V gene encodes CDR1 KGHDR and CDR2 SFDVKD. The CDR3 consists of 16 residues. The CDR3 coding sequence is TGTGCCACCAGTGACTCCGGGACCTTCAAGGCCGGGGAGCTGTTTTTT. It yields the protein CATSDSGTFKAGELFF.

This clonotype was detected ten times or more. The chain links TRBV2 to TRBJ1-3; possible D gene TRBD1, 5 bases. The CDR3 sequence is 15 residues long. Trimming pared 5 bases from V and 4 bases from J, leaving 15 bases between. Per germline, CDR1 SNHLY and CDR2 FYNNEI. CDR3 residues: CASSPGRGAGNTIYF. The CDR3 coding sequence is TGTGCCAGCAGTCCCGGGAGGGGCGCCGGAAACACCATATATTTT.

This chain links TRBV20-1 with TRBJ1-2; D gene uncertain. In germline, CDR1 is DFQATT, CDR2 SNEGSKA (reference sequence). The CDR3 is 9 residues long. V lost 6 bases, J lost 5 bases, and 4 bases lay in between. CDR3 protein: CSAVYGYTF. The DNA of the CDR3 is TGCAGTGCCGTATATGGCTACACCTTC.

This clonotype was seen many times. The V gene is TRBV20-1, the J gene TRBJ1-2; 10 nucleotides match TRBD1. In germline, CDR1 is DFQATT, CDR2 SNEGSKA (reference sequence). The length of the CDR3 is 15 residues. The V gene end was trimmed by 0 bases and the J gene end by 5 bases; junction bases not matched to a gene: 6. The DNA for the CDR3 is TGCAGTGCTAGAGATCGGACAGGGGGAGGGTATGGCTACACCTTC. This codes for CSARDRTGGGYGYTF.

V and J are TRBV10-3 and TRBJ2-3, with 7 bases aligning to TRBD1. Germline CDR1 ENHRY, CDR2 SYGVKD. The CDR3 has 14 residues. Germline trimming cut 5 bases from V and 0 bases from J; bases unmatched to any gene: 2. CDR3 sequence (DNA): TGTGCCATCAGTCGGACAGGTAGCACAGATACGCAGTATTTT. This codes for CAISRTGSTDTQYF.

This clonotype was counted only a few times. The genes are TRBV4-1 and TRBJ2-1; no reliable D call. CDR1 and CDR2 from the germline V gene are MGHRA and YSYEKL. V lost 2 bases and J lost 2, with 13 bases in between. CDR3 length equals 16 residues. The CDR3 DNA reads TGCGCCAGCAGCCAACAAAGGCCTCCGACCTACAATGAGCAGTTCTTC. This gives the protein CASSQQRPPTYNEQFF.

The rearrangement uses TRBV19 and TRBJ2-2, with D possibly being TRBD2 (5 bases). Trimming shortened V by 6 bases and J by 6 bases, and 11 bases separated the two germline ends. Germline CDR1 and CDR2: LNHDA and SQIVND (reference sequence). There are 13 residues in the CDR3. The CDR3 reads CASSPGVAGELFF. The CDR3 DNA reads TGTGCCAGTAGCCCCGGGGTTGCCGGGGAGCTGTTTTTT.

In this sample, this clonotype turned up many times. The V call is TRBV7-6, the J call TRBJ2-4; D is unclear. The CDR3 runs 13 residues. V lost 5 bases and J 7 bases, leaving 12 bases between the germline ends. The germline CDR1 and CDR2 sequences are SGHVS and FNYEAQ. CDR3 amino acids: CASSPGRVNIQYF. Here the CDR3 DNA reads TGTGCCAGCAGCCCTGGTCGGGTGAACATTCAGTACTTC.

In its sample, this clonotype was seen a few times. V is TRBV18 and J is TRBJ2-1, with 14 positions matching TRBD2. The CDR3 is made up of 19 amino acids. Per the germline V gene, CDR1 is KGHSH and CDR2 is LQKENI. V shed 3 bases and J 0 bases; nucleotides not matched to a gene: 7. As DNA, the CDR3 is TGTGCCAGCTCACCGGGACTAGCGGGGGCCTGGAGCTCCTACAATGAGCAGTTCTTC. This encodes CASSPGLAGAWSSYNEQFF.

Concerning this clonotype: A read error is possible here, since a much larger clone lies one base away. This rearrangement joins TRBV27 to TRBJ2-7; 8 bases are a match to TRBD1. The CDR3 is 13 amino acids. Per germline, CDR1 MNHEY and CDR2 SMNVEV (reference sequence). This CDR3 is CVSSWTGTDEQYF. In DNA, the CDR3 is TGTGTCAGCAGCTGGACAGGGACCGACGAGCAGTACTTC.

This clonotype was observed many times. The CDR3, as DNA: TGTGCCAGCTCACCACAGGGGTCGAGCTCCTACGAGCAGTACTTC. It is translated as CASSPQGSSSYEQYF. The V call is TRBV18, the J call TRBJ2-7; TRBD1 is a possible D gene (5 bases). The CDR3 extends over 15 amino acids. V was shortened by 1 base and J by 0 bases, with 10 bases between the two germline ends. Germline V gives CDR1 KGHSH, CDR2 LQKENI.

In its sample, this clonotype was seen many times. The chain carries TRBV6-2 or TRBV6-3 and TRBJ2-4; D uncertain. With 6 bases removed from V and 5 bases from J, the gap between germline ends came to 11 bases. The CDR3 contains 13 residues. Germline CDR1 and CDR2: MNHEY and SVGEGT. The CDR3 spells CASRPGEENIQYF. As DNA, the CDR3 is TGTGCCAGCAGACCAGGAGAAGAAAACATTCAGTACTTC.

This clonotype was seen ten or more times. V usage is TRBV9 and J usage is TRBJ2-3; D gene unclear. The CDR3 is made up of 11 amino acids. V lost 0 bases to trimming and J lost 6 bases, with 2 bases between them. CDR1 is SGDLS, CDR2 YYNGEE, per germline. The CDR3 loop is CASSVADTQYF. CDR3 nucleotides: TGTGCCAGCAGCGTAGCCGATACGCAGTATTTT.

The chain recombines TRBV14 with TRBJ1-2, with D maybe TRBD1 (5 bases). The V end was cut by 1 base, the J end by 4 bases, with 19 bases between. The CDR3 totals 17 residues. Germline loops: CDR1 SGHDN, CDR2 FVKESK. DNA for the CDR3: TGTGCCAGCAGCCAAGTCGGCAGGGCTGGATCGCTCTATGGCTACACCTTC. Encoded protein: CASSQVGRAGSLYGYTF. Based on the CDR3 plus reference TRBV14 and TRBJ1-2, the full variable domain is EAGVTQFPSHSVIEKGQTVTLRCDPISGHDNLYWYRRVMGKEIKFLLHFVKESKQDESGMPNNRFLAERTGGTYSTLKVQPAELEDSGVYFCASSQVGRAGSLYGYTFGSGTRLTVV.

This clonotype was recorded at least ten times. The chain is built from TRBV29-1 and TRBJ2-1; 9 bases match TRBD1. There are 13 residues in the CDR3. The germline V gene encodes CDR1 SQVTM and CDR2 ANQGSEA. V trimming: 7 bases; J trimming: 9 bases; junction bases outside the gene matches: 10. The CDR3 sequence: CSARDRDFGEQFF. In DNA, the CDR3 is TGCAGCGCCCGGGACAGGGATTTCGGTGAGCAGTTCTTC.

This clonotype was seen ten or more times. This chain joins TRBV10-3 and TRBJ1-1, with TRBD1 matching over 7 bases. Germline-derived CDR1 and CDR2 are ENHRY and SYGVKD. There are 14 residues in the CDR3. Unmatched junction bases numbered 9, after V lost 6 bases and J lost 5 bases. CDR3 sequence: CAISADRVGTEAFF. The CDR3 coding sequence is TGTGCCATCAGCGCAGACAGGGTTGGAACTGAAGCTTTCTTT.